These 27 T cell receptor beta chains were sequenced from one sample in a study of T cell changes during pregnancy in multiple sclerosis. TCRdb keeps only in-frame clones here, not all; method: immunoSEQ multiplex PCR. The sample consists of over 45,000 clones, 88% of them appearing once. Sequences were derived from CD4+ T cells from peripheral blood mononuclear cells, sampled in the second trimester of pregnancy. These receptor sequences come from a female donor with multiple sclerosis, enrolled in a pregnancy study.

The V and J genes are TRBV5-6 and TRBJ2-1; 16 positions agree with TRBD2. Germline CDR1 and CDR2: SGHDT and YYEEEE. V was clipped by 4 bases and J by 3 bases; unmatched bases: 7. The CDR3 consists of 18 residues. This chain's CDR3 is CASSPGLAGGAVYNEQFF. CDR3 in DNA: TGTGCCAGCAGCCCGGGACTAGCGGGAGGGGCGGTCTACAATGAGCAGTTCTTC.

This chain connects TRBV7-2 to TRBJ1-2; no clear D gene. V was trimmed by 5 bases and J by 6 bases, leaving 13 bases between them. The CDR3 is 13 amino acids. Looked up from germline, CDR1 is SGHTA and CDR2 is FQGNSA. CDR3 bases: TGTGCCAGCAGCCCCTCGGGGTTCGATGGCTACACCTTC. Translating gives CASSPSGFDGYTF.

The J gene is TRBJ2-7, the V gene TRBV11-2, with a possible D match to TRBD2 (5 bases). The CDR3 length is 14 residues. The V end lost 7 bases, the J end lost 3 bases, and 16 bases lay between the germline ends. Germline CDR1 reads SGHAT; CDR2 reads FQNNGV. The CDR3 sequence is CASTPLTGYYEQYF. Here the CDR3 DNA reads TGTGCCAGCACCCCCCTCACGGGATACTACGAGCAGTACTTC.

The chain is built from TRBV7-2 and TRBJ2-1; D not resolved. This CDR3 contains 15 residues. The V and J ends lost 0 bases and 0 bases respectively, with 6 bases between them. Germline V lookup: CDR1 SGHTA, CDR2 FQGNSA. For the CDR3, the DNA is TGTGCCAGCAGCTTAGCGGTGAGCTCCTACAATGAGCAGTTCTTC. Residues: CASSLAVSSYNEQFF. Together with reference TRBV7-2 and TRBJ2-1, the CDR3 gives the full variable domain: GAGVSQSPSNKVTEKGKDVELRCDPISGHTALYWYRQSLGQGLEFLIYFQGNSAPDKSGLPSDRFSAERTGGSVSTLTIQRTQQEDSAVYLCASSLAVSSYNEQFFGPGTRLTVL.

The chain employs TRBV19 and TRBJ2-7; 7 bases line up with TRBD1. The CDR3 runs 14 residues. V was pared by 3 bases and J by 5 bases, with 7 bases of the junction left unmatched. The germline CDR1 and CDR2 sequences are LNHDA and SQIVND (reference sequence). The DNA for the CDR3 is TGTGCCAGTAGTATTACAGGGGATCTCAACGAGCAGTACTTC. Its translation is CASSITGDLNEQYF.

V and J are TRBV7-9 and TRBJ2-1; D is unresolved. The V end was cut by 3 bases, the J end by 5 bases, with 8 bases between. In germline, CDR1 is SEHNR, CDR2 FQNEAQ (reference sequence). This CDR3 region has 13 residues. The CDR3 here is CASSFGEHNEQFF. In DNA form, the CDR3 reads TGTGCCAGCAGCTTTGGAGAGCACAATGAGCAGTTCTTC.

The chain employs TRBV28 and TRBJ1-1, with D possibly being TRBD1 (5 bases). The CDR3 loop spans 14 amino acids. Trimming removed 8 bases at V and 1 base at J, with 14 bases between. Germline values: CDR1 MDHEN, CDR2 SYDVKM. CDR3 sequence: CASSWGGSNTEAFF. CDR3 DNA sequence: TGTGCCAGCTCTTGGGGGGGATCGAACACTGAAGCTTTCTTT.

The chain links TRBV7-2 to TRBJ1-2; the D gene is possibly TRBD1 (6 bases). Germline V lookup: CDR1 SGHTA, CDR2 FQGNSA. The CDR3 loop spans 12 amino acids. V lost 6 bases, J lost 6 bases, and 11 bases lay in between. CDR3 sequence: CASRRGGDGYTF. CDR3 nucleotide sequence: TGTGCCAGCAGAAGAGGGGGGGATGGCTACACCTTC.

The gene calls are TRBV29-1 and TRBJ1-2, with D tentatively TRBD1 (6 bases). The CDR3 spans 11 residues. Germline lookup yields CDR1 SQVTM and CDR2 ANQGSEA. V gave up 7 bases and J gave up 5 bases, with 11 bases separating them. The CDR3 spells CSATGSYGYTF. The CDR3 DNA follows: TGCAGCGCTACAGGGTCGTATGGCTACACCTTC.

The chain combines TRBV6-1 with TRBJ2-7; a possible D gene is TRBD1 (6 bases). Germline V gives CDR1 MNHNS, CDR2 SASEGT. Trimming took off 2 bases at V and 7 bases at J, with 18 bases between the two ends. The CDR3 is 15 residues long. The CDR3 loop is CASSERLYRAIEQYF. The CDR3 DNA follows: TGTGCCAGCAGTGAAAGGTTGTACAGGGCTATAGAGCAGTACTTC.

This chain joins TRBV6-5 and TRBJ2-7; 10 positions match TRBD1. Germline assignment: CDR1 MNHEY and CDR2 SVGAGI. This CDR3 has 14 residues. The junction had 3 bases not matched to a gene; V was cut back by 5 bases and J by 2 bases. The CDR3 region is CASSVGQGTYEQYF. The CDR3 bases are TGTGCCAGCAGTGTGGGACAGGGGACCTACGAGCAGTACTTC.

The chain links TRBV11-3 to TRBJ2-3, with 12 bases that match TRBD2. The CDR3 covers 16 residues. Germline lookup yields CDR1 SGHNT and CDR2 YENEEA. The V gene end was trimmed by 3 bases and the J gene end by 4 bases; junction bases not matched to a gene: 5. CDR3 nucleotide sequence: TGTGCCAGCAGCTTCTCTAGCGGGAGGGCCGCAGATACGCAGTATTTT. Protein: CASSFSSGRAADTQYF. The entire variable domain, with the rest obtained from reference TRBV11-3 and TRBJ2-3, is as follows: EAGVVQSPRYKIIEKKQPVAFWCNPISGHNTLYWYLQNLGQGPELLIRYENEEAVDDSQLPKDRFSAERLKGVDSTLKIQPAELGDSAVYLCASSFSSGRAADTQYFGPGTRLTVL.

The CDR3 DNA reads TGTGCCAGCAGCAGAGGGACAGGGACTATTGCAACTAATGAAAAACTGTTTTTT. Its translation: CASSRGTGTIATNEKLFF. This chain connects TRBV7-9 to TRBJ1-4, with TRBD1 identical over 9 bases. The junction had 10 bases not matched to a gene; V was cut back by 5 bases and J by 0 bases. The germline V gene has CDR1 SEHNR and CDR2 FQNEAQ (reference sequence). The CDR3 runs to 18 residues.

The gene calls are TRBV13 and TRBJ2-5; 11 bases map to TRBD2. Trimming cost V 5 bases and J 0 bases; bases outside gene matches: 8. Looked up from germline, CDR1 is PRHDT and CDR2 is FYEKMQ (reference sequence). The CDR3 is 17 amino acids. CDR3 residues: CASSTSRLAGNQETQYF. CDR3 nucleotide sequence: TGTGCCAGCAGCACAAGCAGACTAGCGGGAAACCAAGAGACCCAGTACTTC.

This clone was counted a single time. This rearrangement joins TRBV6-5 to TRBJ2-5; D remains unclear. Trimming pared 0 bases from V and 2 bases from J, leaving 10 bases between. The CDR3 covers 15 residues. Germline V gives CDR1 MNHEY, CDR2 SVGAGI. The CDR3 sequence is CASSYSRLVQETQYF. CDR3 in DNA: TGTGCCAGCAGTTACTCGCGCCTAGTTCAAGAGACCCAGTACTTC.

V usage is TRBV28 and J usage is TRBJ2-7; weak D call: TRBD2 (6 bases). Germline V gene sequence: CDR1 MDHEN, CDR2 SYDVKM. This CDR3 comprises 12 residues. The germline V and J ends were trimmed by 5 bases and 9 bases, with 14 bases remaining between them. The CDR3 sequence: CASSGGSWTQYF. The CDR3 DNA sequence: TGTGCCAGCAGTGGGGGGAGTTGGACGCAGTACTTC. Variable domain in full (rest from reference TRBV28 and TRBJ2-7): DVKVTQSSRYLVKRTGEKVFLECVQDMDHENMFWYRQDPGLGLRLIYFSYDVKMKEKGDIPEGYSVSREKKERFSLILESASTNQTSMYLCASSGGSWTQYFGPGTRLTVT.

This clone was counted between two and nine times. The chain couples TRBV30 to TRBJ1-1; tentative D call: TRBD1 (5 bases). The germline V gene has CDR1 GTSNPN and CDR2 SVGIG (reference sequence). Trimming pared 8 bases from V and 10 bases from J, leaving 17 bases between. This CDR3 is 11 amino acids long. Here the CDR3 DNA reads TGTGCCGGAGGGGTACTGAGGGGAGCTTTCTTT. Translation gives CAGGVLRGAFF.

As for this clone: Different DNA sequences within this sample yield the same CDR3. The J gene is TRBJ2-6, the V gene TRBV5-6; D unclear. CDR3 length equals 15 residues. Germline values: CDR1 SGHDT, CDR2 YYEEEE. V lost 3 bases, J lost 0 bases, and 7 bases lay in between. CDR3 in DNA: TGTGCCAGCAGCTCATTCGGCTCTGGGGCCAACGTCCTGACTTTC. Translation: CASSSFGSGANVLTF.

The V and J genes are TRBV5-1 and TRBJ1-2; 9 bases match TRBD1. Germline V gene data show CDR1 as SGHRS and CDR2 as YFSETQ. CDR3 length: 14 residues. J gave up 3 bases and V 3 bases, and 3 bases lay outside the gene matches. The CDR3 DNA is TGCGCCAGCAGCTGGGACAGGGAGGACTATGGCTACACCTTC. Amino acid sequence: CASSWDREDYGYTF.

This chain joins TRBV7-2 and TRBJ2-7; D call uncertain. The CDR3 totals 13 residues. The V end lost 7 bases, the J end lost 5 bases, and 15 bases lay between the germline ends. CDR1 SGHTA and CDR2 FQGNSA come from the germline V gene. CDR3 DNA: TGTGCCAGCAACAACTTTAACAGCCACGAGCAGTACTTC. This gives the protein CASNNFNSHEQYF.

The V call is TRBV5-1, the J call TRBJ1-2; weak D call: TRBD1 (5 bases). This CDR3 is 16 amino acids long. Germline-derived CDR1 and CDR2 are SGHRS and YFSETQ. Trimming removed 6 bases at V and 3 bases at J, with 21 bases between. The CDR3 reads CASTDRVLTGDYGYTF. CDR3 nucleotides: TGCGCCAGCACCGACCGGGTCCTTACGGGGGACTATGGCTACACCTTC.

This clone was counted once. The V gene is TRBV7-9, the J gene TRBJ2-3; 11 positions match TRBD2. The CDR3 extends over 17 amino acids. V dropped 0 bases and J dropped 0; count of bases not matched to a gene: 2. Germline-derived CDR1 and CDR2 are SEHNR and FQNEAQ (reference sequence). The CDR3 sequence: CASSLARLAGSTDTQYF. The CDR3 DNA sequence: TGTGCCAGCAGCTTAGCAAGACTAGCGGGAAGCACAGATACGCAGTATTTT. The whole variable domain, remainder taken from reference TRBV7-9 and TRBJ2-3, is DTGVSQNPRHKITKRGQNVTFRCDPISEHNRLYWYRQTLGQGPEFLTYFQNEAQLEKSRLLSDRFSAERPKGSFSTLEIQRTEQGDSAMYLCASSLARLAGSTDTQYFGPGTRLTVL.

The gene calls are TRBV6-5 and TRBJ1-2, with 8 bases identical to TRBD1. This CDR3 contains 12 residues. Germline V gene sequence: CDR1 MNHEY, CDR2 SVGAGI. Losses at the gene ends were 5 bases for V and 5 bases for J; bases not matched to a gene: 1. The CDR3 sequence: CASSNRGYGYTF. CDR3 in DNA: TGTGCCAGCAGTAACAGGGGGTATGGCTACACCTTC.

This clone was seen only once. The gene calls are TRBV29-1 and TRBJ2-1; 7 bases agree with TRBD1. CDR1 SQVTM and CDR2 ANQGSEA come from the germline V gene. The CDR3 totals 15 residues. V shed 4 bases, J shed 3 bases, and the junction held 9 bases outside the gene matches. Here the CDR3 reads CSVGRTGFGYNEQFF. The CDR3, as DNA: TGCAGCGTTGGCCGGACAGGTTTCGGCTACAATGAGCAGTTCTTC.

The CDR3 protein is CASSPGTNPGYTF. The CDR3 DNA reads as TGTGCCAGTAGCCCAGGGACTAATCCGGGCTACACCTTC. This chain joins TRBV19 and TRBJ1-2; a weak D match, TRBD1 (5 bases). The CDR3 is made up of 13 amino acids. Germline CDR1 is LNHDA and CDR2 is SQIVND (reference sequence). Trimming stripped 6 bases from V and 8 bases from J, with 16 bases between.

V gene TRBV5-6 combines with J gene TRBJ2-7; D possibly corresponds to TRBD2 (6 bases). CDR3 length: 13 amino acids. Per germline, CDR1 SGHDT and CDR2 YYEEEE. Trimming took off 4 bases at V and 3 bases at J, with 11 bases between the two ends. CDR3 DNA: TGTGCCAGCAGCCCCGGACTATACTACGAGCAGTACTTC. Its translation: CASSPGLYYEQYF.

This chain links TRBV21-1 with TRBJ2-7; no DNA check was done on the table's D call, TRBD2. TRBV21-1 is a documented pseudogene. The length of the CDR3 is 8 residues. The CDR3 DNA is TGTGCCAGCAGCAACGGGTACTTC. Amino acids: CASSNGYF.